Ten or more counts support the clone carrying this TCR beta chain. What it recognizes is unknown. Each hyperthyroidism patient was newly diagnosed, with under 2 months' duration, and aged 18 to 65. The authors used Ficoll-Paque density gradient centrifugation to separate PBMCs. The input was approximately 9.3 ml of fresh peripheral blood. RNA served as the template for amplifying TCR beta CDR3 regions. First-round RT-PCR used HTBI primers; second-round multiplex PCR followed. TCRdb re-called the multiplex PCR reads through MiXCR, storing one row per CDR3 protein. The repertoire includes 350,000 to 450,000 distinct CDR3 sequences, about 21% of them detected once, and under 3.5% sits in the top ten. This specimen belongs to a study of Graves' ophthalmopathy and Graves' hyperthyroidism. V trimming: 3 bases; J trimming: 7 bases; junction bases outside the gene matches: 6. The germline CDR1 and CDR2 sequences are MGHDK and SYGVNS. This CDR3 contains 15 residues.

The study, taken as a whole, reports: For predicting ophthalmopathy progression, the model had roughly 64% sensitivity and approximately 72% specificity. Among expanded thyroid clonotypes above 0.001 frequency, most also occurred in blood.

The genes are TRBV25-1 and TRBJ1-3; 10 bases fit TRBD1. The source material was peripheral blood. The source is a young woman with stable Graves' hyperthyroidism. CDR3 residues: CASSDSTGGVNTIYF. CDR3 nucleotides: TGTGCCAGCAGTGACTCGACAGGGGGCGTGAACACCATATATTTT.